These 11 T cell receptor beta chains came from one sample sequenced in a study of blood T cell repertoires in COVID-19. Generated by immunoSEQ multiplex PCR, the TCRdb table keeps only in-frame clones and is missing some. The sample has roughly 130,000 clones, roughly 90% seen once; the top ten hold approximately 2.5%. Sequencing was performed on peripheral blood. The receptors shown here come from a human donor with COVID-19, enrolled during active disease. The donor label of this sample is uncertain.

This clone was counted a single time. The gene calls are TRBV6-5 and TRBJ2-2, with TRBD2 matching over 13 bases. The CDR3 consists of 15 residues. V was clipped by 10 bases and J by 4 bases; unmatched bases: 6. Germline V gene data show CDR1 as MNHEY and CDR2 as SVGAGI. The DNA for the CDR3 is TGTGCCATCGGGGGACTAGCGGGAATCACCGGGGAGCTGTTTTTT. Translation gives CAIGGLAGITGELFF.

The chain carries TRBV27 and TRBJ2-7; 7 bases line up with TRBD1. Germline V gene data show CDR1 as MNHEY and CDR2 as SMNVEV (reference sequence). Unmatched junction bases numbered 5, after V lost 3 bases and J lost 9 bases. CDR3 length: 12 residues. CDR3 nucleotide sequence: TGTGCCAGCAGTTTGACAGGGCACCGGCAGTACTTC. This sequence encodes CASSLTGHRQYF.

This clone was observed a handful of times. This sequence joins TRBV7-9 and TRBJ1-2; 7 nucleotides match TRBD1. From germline, CDR1 is SEHNR and CDR2 FQNEAQ (reference sequence). This CDR3 has 14 amino acids. The trim removed 2 bases at V and 1 base at J, leaving 1 base unmatched. The CDR3 protein is CASSLTGVNYGYTF. CDR3 coding DNA: TGTGCCAGCAGCTTAACAGGGGTTAACTATGGCTACACCTTC.

The chain combines TRBV2 with TRBJ1-2; 7 bases agree with TRBD1. The CDR3 is 13 amino acids. Unmatched junction bases numbered 6, after V lost 4 bases and J lost 7 bases. Germline loops: CDR1 SNHLY, CDR2 FYNNEI. CDR3 amino acids: CASSGDRDGGYTF. CDR3 nucleotide sequence: TGTGCCAGCAGTGGCGACAGGGACGGTGGCTACACCTTC.

This clone was recorded only once. V gene TRBV4-1 combines with J gene TRBJ2-7; weak D call: TRBD1 (6 bases). CDR3 length: 16 amino acids. The germline V and J ends were trimmed by 3 bases and 0 bases, with 15 bases remaining between them. Germline CDR1 and CDR2: MGHRA and YSYEKL. The CDR3 DNA follows: TGCGCCAGCAGCCACCTTCCGGGACAACGCTCCTACGAGCAGTACTTC. It codes for CASSHLPGQRSYEQYF.

This clone came up a few times. The J gene is TRBJ1-6, the V gene TRBV12-3 or TRBV12-4; D unresolved. V shed 3 bases and J shed 10 bases, with 7 bases lying between them. The CDR3 is made up of 12 amino acids. DNA for the CDR3: TGTGCCAGCAGTTTGAGGGTGTCACCCCTCCACTTT. Amino acid sequence: CASSLRVSPLHF.

This clone showed up just once. V is TRBV12-2 and J is TRBJ2-1; the tabulated D call, TRBD1, remains unverified against the DNA. TRBV12-2 is a pseudogene segment. This CDR3 spans 14 amino acids. CDR3 sequence reads: CASRSAGNYNEQFF. CDR3 coding DNA: TGTGCAAGTCGCTCGGCAGGGAACTACAATGAGCAGTTCTTC.

The rearrangement uses TRBV19 and TRBJ2-5, with 8 nucleotides matching TRBD1. The CDR3 loop spans 14 amino acids. With 2 bases clipped from V and 4 bases from J, the junction kept 3 bases outside the gene matches. Germline V gene sequence: CDR1 LNHDA, CDR2 SQIVND (reference sequence). The CDR3 nucleotides are TGTGCCAGTAGTATACAGGGGGCAGGAGAGACCCAGTACTTC. Translation gives CASSIQGAGETQYF.

The rearrangement uses TRBV10-1 and TRBJ2-3, with D hard to call. The CDR3 is 16 amino acids. Trimming pared 6 bases from V and 2 bases from J, leaving 18 bases between. Per germline, CDR1 WNHNN and CDR2 SYGVQD (reference sequence). The CDR3 region is CASSTNRRFSTDTQYF. Here the CDR3 DNA reads TGCGCCAGCAGCACCAACCGTAGATTTTCCACAGATACGCAGTATTTT.

V gene TRBV7-9 combines with J gene TRBJ1-5; the match to TRBD1 covers 8 bases. The CDR3 has 15 residues. The germline V gene encodes CDR1 SEHNR and CDR2 FQNEAQ (reference sequence). The J segment lost 4 bases and the V segment lost 2 bases, leaving 4 bases of the junction unmatched. The CDR3 coding sequence is TGTGCCAGCAGCTTACAGGGGGCTAGTAATCAGCCCCAGCATTTT. Protein: CASSLQGASNQPQHF.

This clone was detected only once. V gene TRBV5-1 combines with J gene TRBJ1-1, with TRBD1 identical over 7 bases. The V segment lost 0 bases and the J segment 0 bases; nucleotides outside the gene matches: 11. The CDR3 has 18 residues. Looked up from germline, CDR1 is SGHRS and CDR2 is YFSETQ. In DNA form, the CDR3 reads TGCGCCAGCAGCTTGGGCCGAGACAGGACAGGAATGAACACTGAAGCTTTCTTT. Its protein is CASSLGRDRTGMNTEAFF.